The clone carrying this TCR beta chain was counted once. No antigen is known for it. This entry is derived from a study of early T cells in non-severe SARS-CoV-2 infection. Trimming took off 7 bases at V and 14 bases at J, with 17 bases between the two ends. Germline loops: CDR1 SQVTM, CDR2 ANQGSEA. This CDR3 is 10 amino acids long. Study-level findings and limits: Matching results from VDJdb favored anti-spike CD8 responses, leaving private and CD4 specificities undetected.

In TCRdb, the 5' RACE reads were re-called with MiXCR into one record per CDR3 protein. Of 80,000 or so distinct CDR3 sequences listed, 9.5% to 15% are singletons. Material: whole blood. V is TRBV29-1 and J is TRBJ2-5; D not resolved. This clonotype originated in an adult who was a healthcare worker with PCR-confirmed SARS-CoV-2 infection or an uninfected control (not recorded which). The CDR3 DNA sequence: TGCAGCGAGTTAGGTGGTTCTCTTTACTTC. It encodes CSELGGSLYF.